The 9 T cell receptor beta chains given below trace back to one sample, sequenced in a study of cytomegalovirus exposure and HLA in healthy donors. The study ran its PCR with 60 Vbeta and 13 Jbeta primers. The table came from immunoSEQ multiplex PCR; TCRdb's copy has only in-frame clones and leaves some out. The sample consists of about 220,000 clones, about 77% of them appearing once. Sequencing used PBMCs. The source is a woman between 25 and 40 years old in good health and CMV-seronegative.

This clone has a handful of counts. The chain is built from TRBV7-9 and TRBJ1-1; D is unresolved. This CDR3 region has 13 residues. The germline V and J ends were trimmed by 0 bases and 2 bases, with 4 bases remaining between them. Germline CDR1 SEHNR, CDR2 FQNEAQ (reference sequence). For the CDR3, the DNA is TGTGCCAGCAGCTTAGCCAGAAACACTGAAGCTTTCTTT. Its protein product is CASSLARNTEAFF.

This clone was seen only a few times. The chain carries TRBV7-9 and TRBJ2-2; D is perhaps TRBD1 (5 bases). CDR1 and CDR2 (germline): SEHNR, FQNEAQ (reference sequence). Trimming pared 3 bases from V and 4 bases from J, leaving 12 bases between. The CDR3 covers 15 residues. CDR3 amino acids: CASSFSVGVTGELFF. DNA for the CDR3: TGTGCCAGCAGCTTTTCGGTAGGGGTCACCGGGGAGCTGTTTTTT.

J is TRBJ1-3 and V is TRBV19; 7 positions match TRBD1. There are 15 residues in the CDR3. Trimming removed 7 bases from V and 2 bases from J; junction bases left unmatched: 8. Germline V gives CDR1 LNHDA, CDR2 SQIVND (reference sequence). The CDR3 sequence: CASIPDRAPGNTIYF. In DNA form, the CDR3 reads TGTGCCAGTATTCCCGACAGGGCCCCTGGAAACACCATATATTTT. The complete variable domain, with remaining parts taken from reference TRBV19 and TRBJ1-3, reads DGGITQSPKYLFRKEGQNVTLSCEQNLNHDAMYWYRQDPGQGLRLIYYSQIVNDFQKGDIAEGYSVSREKKESFPLTVTSAQKNPTAFYLCASIPDRAPGNTIYFGEGSWLTVV.

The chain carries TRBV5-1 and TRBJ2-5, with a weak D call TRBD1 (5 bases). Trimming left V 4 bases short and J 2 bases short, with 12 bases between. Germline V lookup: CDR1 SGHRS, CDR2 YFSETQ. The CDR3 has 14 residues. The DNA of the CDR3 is TGCGCCAGCAGCCCCGAGGCAGGGCAAGAGACCCAGTACTTC. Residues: CASSPEAGQETQYF.

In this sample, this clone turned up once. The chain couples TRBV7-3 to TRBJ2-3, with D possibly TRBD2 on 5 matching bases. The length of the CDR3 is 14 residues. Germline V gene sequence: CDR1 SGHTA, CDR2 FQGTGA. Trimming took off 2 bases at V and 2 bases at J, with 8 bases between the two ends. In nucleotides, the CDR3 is TGTGCCAGCAGCTTATCTAGCCCCACAGATACGCAGTATTTT. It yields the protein CASSLSSPTDTQYF.

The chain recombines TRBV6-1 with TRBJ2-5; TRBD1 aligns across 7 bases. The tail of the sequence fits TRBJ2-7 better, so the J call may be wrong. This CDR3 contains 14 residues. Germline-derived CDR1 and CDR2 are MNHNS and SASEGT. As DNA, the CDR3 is TGTGCCAGCAGTGAGGACAGGTCCTCCTACGAGCAGTACTTC. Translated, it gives CASSEDRSSYEQYF.

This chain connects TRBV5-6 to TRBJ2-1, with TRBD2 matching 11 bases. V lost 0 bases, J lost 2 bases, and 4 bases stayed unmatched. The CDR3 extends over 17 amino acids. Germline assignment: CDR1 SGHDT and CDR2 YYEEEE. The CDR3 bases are TGTGCCAGCAGCTTGGAGGCTAGCGGGGGGACCTACAATGAGCAGTTCTTC. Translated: CASSLEASGGTYNEQFF.

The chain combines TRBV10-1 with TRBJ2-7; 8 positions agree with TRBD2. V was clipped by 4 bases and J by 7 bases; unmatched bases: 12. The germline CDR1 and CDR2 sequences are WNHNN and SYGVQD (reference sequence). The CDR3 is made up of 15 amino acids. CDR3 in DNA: TGCGCCAGCAGTGGTGTTTCCAGCGGGAGTGGAGAGCAGTACTTC. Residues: CASSGVSSGSGEQYF.

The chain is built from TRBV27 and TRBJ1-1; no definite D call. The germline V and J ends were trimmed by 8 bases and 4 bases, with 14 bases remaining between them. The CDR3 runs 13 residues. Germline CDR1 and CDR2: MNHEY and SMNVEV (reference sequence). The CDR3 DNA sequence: TGTGCCAGCTACTCCTTGAGAGGCACTGAAGCTTTCTTT. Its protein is CASYSLRGTEAFF.